A single sample gave rise to the 19 T cell receptor beta chains below, sequenced in a study of blood T cells in healthy people across ages. A second PCR, run for about 6 to 12 cycles, used a sample-barcoded 5' primer plus a J-beta primer mix. TCRdb re-analysed the 5' RACE reads in MiXCR, keeping a single row per CDR3 protein. The sample includes around 790,000 distinct CDR3 sequences, around 43% of them seen just once. Input material: blood. The receptors come from a man aged 60 to 69 in good health.

This clonotype was counted between two and nine times. CDR3 amino acids: CAISESSDWGTQYF. Written as DNA, the CDR3 is TGTGCCATCAGTGAGTCGAGTGACTGGGGGACCCAGTACTTC. This chain uses TRBV10-3 with TRBJ2-5; D gene ambiguous. This CDR3 region has 14 residues. Germline CDR1 ENHRY, CDR2 SYGVKD. Trimming removed 0 bases at V and 7 bases at J, with 12 bases between.

The chain couples TRBV5-1 to TRBJ2-3, with D perhaps TRBD2 (7 bases). Germline V lookup: CDR1 SGHRS, CDR2 YFSETQ. Trimming took off 0 bases at V and 6 bases at J, with 14 bases between the two ends. CDR3 length: 15 residues. The CDR3 loop is CASSLAAGQMDTQYF. CDR3 nucleotide sequence: TGCGCCAGCAGCTTGGCAGCGGGACAAATGGATACGCAGTATTTT.

Regarding this clonotype: A much bigger clone sits one base away, suggesting this may be a read error. This rearrangement joins TRBV6-6 to TRBJ1-2; D is ambiguous. Looked up from germline, CDR1 is MNHNY and CDR2 is SVGAGI (reference sequence). The CDR3 runs to 13 residues. The CDR3 spells CASTAETNDGYTF. As DNA, the CDR3 is TGTGCCAGCACCGCAGAGACTAACGATGGCTACACCTTC.

This chain joins TRBV6-5 and TRBJ2-7, with a tentative D call TRBD1 (5 bases). Looked up from germline, CDR1 is MNHEY and CDR2 is SVGAGI. The CDR3 is 15 residues long. V lost 2 bases and J lost 5, with 16 bases in between. CDR3 amino acids: CASSYKGAHLNEQYF. CDR3 in DNA: TGTGCCAGCAGTTACAAAGGGGCGCACCTCAACGAGCAGTACTTC.

The chain employs TRBV6-2 or TRBV6-3 and TRBJ2-1; D is perhaps TRBD1 (6 bases). CDR1 and CDR2 (germline): MNHEY, SVGEGT. The CDR3 consists of 14 residues. The ends were cut back, 8 bases at V and 4 bases at J, with 15 bases in the middle. The CDR3 spells CASWSTGLYNEQFF. CDR3 DNA sequence: TGTGCCAGCTGGTCGACAGGCCTGTACAATGAGCAGTTCTTC.

The chain uses TRBV20-1 and TRBJ2-3, with TRBD1 identical over 12 bases. The CDR3 is made up of 18 amino acids. From germline, CDR1 is DFQATT and CDR2 SNEGSKA (reference sequence). V lost 2 bases to trimming and J lost 0 bases; unmatched junction nucleotides: 9. As DNA, the CDR3 is TGCAGTGCTAGAAGGGACAGGGGGCGGAAACCAAGCACAGATACGCAGTATTTT. The encoded protein is CSARRDRGRKPSTDTQYF.

This chain links TRBV7-3 with TRBJ2-1; D is perhaps TRBD2 (7 bases). The CDR3 consists of 17 residues. Looked up from germline, CDR1 is SGHTA and CDR2 is FQGTGA. V lost 3 bases and J lost 3, with 18 bases in between. The CDR3 region is CASSFGTGGLSYNEQFF. The CDR3 DNA reads as TGTGCCAGCAGCTTTGGGACGGGGGGCCTGAGCTACAATGAGCAGTTCTTC.

This clonotype has more than one count but fewer than ten. V gene TRBV10-3 combines with J gene TRBJ1-1; D remains ambiguous. Trimming cost V 7 bases and J 4 bases, with 13 bases left between them. Germline V CDR1 and CDR2: ENHRY, SYGVKD. The CDR3 length is 13 residues. CDR3 protein: CAIKMTETTEAFF. CDR3 coding DNA: TGTGCCATCAAAATGACGGAAACCACTGAAGCTTTCTTT.

This rearrangement joins TRBV4-3 to TRBJ1-2; the match to TRBD1 covers 7 bases. The CDR3 loop spans 16 amino acids. Germline V gene sequence: CDR1 LGHNA, CDR2 YSLEER. V was pared by 0 bases and J by 6 bases, with 10 bases of the junction left unmatched. CDR3 in amino acids: CASSQDRQGGGNGYTF. In DNA, the CDR3 is TGCGCCAGCAGCCAAGATAGACAGGGAGGAGGAAATGGCTACACCTTC.

This clonotype was found many times. The chain employs TRBV4-3 and TRBJ1-4; no reliable D call. The germline V and J ends were trimmed by 4 bases and 5 bases, with 14 bases remaining between them. The CDR3 totals 15 residues. Germline CDR1 is LGHNA and CDR2 is YSLEER. CDR3: CASSPRGEGNEKLFF. The CDR3 DNA sequence: TGCGCCAGCAGCCCCCGTGGAGAGGGCAATGAAAAACTGTTTTTT.

This chain links TRBV29-1 with TRBJ1-4; weak D call: TRBD1 (6 bases). V gave up 5 bases and J gave up 4 bases, with 11 bases separating them. The CDR3 is 13 residues long. Germline CDR1 reads SQVTM; CDR2 reads ANQGSEA. CDR3 nucleotide sequence: TGCAGCGTTACGACAGGTTATAATGAAAAACTGTTTTTT. Encoded protein: CSVTTGYNEKLFF.

The rearrangement links TRBV5-1 to TRBJ2-3; 14 nucleotides agree with TRBD2. Germline loops: CDR1 SGHRS, CDR2 YFSETQ. There are 14 residues in the CDR3. The J segment lost 10 bases and the V segment lost 4 bases, leaving 5 bases of the junction unmatched. CDR3 region: CASSPPTSGGAQYF. The CDR3 region has the DNA TGCGCCAGCAGCCCTCCGACTAGCGGGGGGGCGCAGTATTTT.

This clonotype was seen many times. The chain combines TRBV29-1 with TRBJ2-2, with a weak D call TRBD2 (5 bases). The CDR3 runs to 12 residues. The germline CDR1 and CDR2 sequences are SQVTM and ANQGSEA. Trimming took 3 bases from V and 6 from J, leaving 8 bases between them. The CDR3 DNA follows: TGCAGCGTTGATGAGGGCGCCGGGGAGCTGTTTTTT. It is translated as CSVDEGAGELFF.

This clonotype was observed a few times. The V and J genes are TRBV10-3 and TRBJ2-7; D call uncertain. Per germline, CDR1 ENHRY and CDR2 SYGVKD. This CDR3 contains 13 residues. V was pared by 6 bases and J by 0 bases, with 9 bases between. The CDR3 here is CAIRLPNSYEQYF. CDR3 DNA sequence: TGTGCCATCAGACTACCGAACTCCTACGAGCAGTACTTC.

Comment on this clonotype: Sequence at one end of the junction differs from germline and may be a read error. The genes are TRBV29-1 and TRBJ2-7; D gene ambiguous. Germline V CDR1 and CDR2: SQVTM, ANQGSEA. The CDR3 is made up of 11 amino acids. The DNA for the CDR3 is TGCAGCGTTATCATCTCCTTCGAGCAGTACTTC. Translating gives CSVIISFEQYF.

This clonotype was counted many times. The DNA for the CDR3 is TGTGCCAGCAGCCGCAGGGACTCCTACAATGAGCAGTTCTTC. The encoded protein is CASSRRDSYNEQFF. This chain uses TRBV6-5 with TRBJ2-1; TRBD1 might be the D (5 bases). The CDR3 extends over 14 amino acids. The germline V gene encodes CDR1 MNHEY and CDR2 SVGAGI. Trimming cost V 6 bases and J 0 bases, with 9 bases left between them.

This chain links TRBV3-1 with TRBJ1-1; 7 bases agree with TRBD1. Germline trimming cut 3 bases from V and 1 base from J; bases unmatched to any gene: 2. CDR1 is LGHDT and CDR2 is YNNKEL in the germline V gene (reference sequence). The CDR3 is 14 residues long. Written as DNA, the CDR3 is TGTGCCAGCAGCCAGAGGGACAGGAACACTGAAGCTTTCTTT. This encodes CASSQRDRNTEAFF. The variable domain in full, with the rest retrieved from reference TRBV3-1 and TRBJ1-1, is DTAVSQTPKYLVTQMGNDKSIKCEQNLGHDTMYWYKQDSKKFLKIMFSYNNKELIINETVPNRFSPKSPDKAHLNLHINSLELGDSAVYFCASSQRDRNTEAFFGQGTRLTVV.

The genes are TRBV20-1 and TRBJ2-5; no definite D call. The CDR3 is 15 residues long. V was cut by 3 bases and J by 2 bases, with 16 bases left in between. Looked up from germline, CDR1 is DFQATT and CDR2 is SNEGSKA (reference sequence). In DNA form, the CDR3 reads TGCAGTGCTAGCGACCGGCCCACCGGGCAAGAGACCCAGTACTTC. It specifies CSASDRPTGQETQYF.

A remark on this clonotype: A much larger clone is a single base away; this may be a read error. The chain has TRBV4-1 and TRBJ2-4, with 13 bases that match TRBD2. Germline V gene lookup returns CDR1 MGHRA and CDR2 YSYEKL. V shed 4 bases, J shed 13 bases, and the junction held 16 bases outside the gene matches. The CDR3 covers 17 residues. The CDR3 DNA follows: TGCGCCAGCAGCCGTAAGACTAGCGGGGGGAACTACAATGAGCAGTACTTC. Protein: CASSRKTSGGNYNEQYF.